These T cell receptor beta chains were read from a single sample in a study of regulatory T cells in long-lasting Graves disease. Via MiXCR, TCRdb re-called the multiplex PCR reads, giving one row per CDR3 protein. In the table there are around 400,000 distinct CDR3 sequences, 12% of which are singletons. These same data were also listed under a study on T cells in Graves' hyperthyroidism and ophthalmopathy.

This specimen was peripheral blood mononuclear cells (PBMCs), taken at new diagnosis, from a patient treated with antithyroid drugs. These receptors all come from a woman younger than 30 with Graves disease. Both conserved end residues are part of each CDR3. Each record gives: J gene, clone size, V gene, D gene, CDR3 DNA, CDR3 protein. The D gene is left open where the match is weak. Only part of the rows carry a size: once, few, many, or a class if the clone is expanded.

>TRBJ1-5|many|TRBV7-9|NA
TGTGCCAGCAGCTTAGCAGGGGGAAGGGTGAATCAGCCCCAGCATTTT
CASSLAGGRVNQPQHF
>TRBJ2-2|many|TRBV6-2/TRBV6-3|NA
TGTGCCAGCAGCCCCCACGCCGGGGAGCTGTTTTTT
CASSPHAGELFF
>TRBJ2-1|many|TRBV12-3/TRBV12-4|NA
TGTGCCAGCAGTTTCCCACTAGGCAATGAGCAGTTCTTC
CASSFPLGNEQFF
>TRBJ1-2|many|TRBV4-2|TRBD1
TGTGCCAGCAGCGAGCGGGACAGCGGCTACACCTTC
CASSERDSGYTF
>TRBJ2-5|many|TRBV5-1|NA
TGCGCCAGCAGCTCCGGGACTGTTCAAGAGACCCAGTACTTC
CASSSGTVQETQYF
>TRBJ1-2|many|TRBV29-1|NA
TGCAGCGGCATTTGGCAGGCAGTAGACGGCTACACCTTC
CSGIWQAVDGYTF
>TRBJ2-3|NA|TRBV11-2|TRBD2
TGTGCCAGCAGCCATCCTAGCGGGAGGGCCATTTTGCAAGATACGCAGTATTTT
CASSHPSGRAILQDTQYF
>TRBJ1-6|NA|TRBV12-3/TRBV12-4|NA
TGTGCCAGCAGTTTAAGGGGCAGTACTAATCCACCCCTCCACTTT
CASSLRGSTNPPLHF
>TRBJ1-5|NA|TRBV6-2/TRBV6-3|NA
TGTGCCAGCACCCCCTTGGGGGACACCAATCAGCCCCAGCATTTT
CASTPLGDTNQPQHF
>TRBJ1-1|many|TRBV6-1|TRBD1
TGTGCCAGCAGTGGTACGATGGGACAGGCGAACACTGAAGCTTTCTTT
CASSGTMGQANTEAFF
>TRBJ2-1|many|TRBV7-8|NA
TGTGCCAGCAGCCCAAGGCCCAGTCACGCGGGCAATGAGCAGTTCTTC
CASSPRPSHAGNEQFF
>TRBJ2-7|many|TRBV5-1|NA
TGCGCCAGCAGCTGGAGACCGTGGAACGAGCAGTACTTC
CASSWRPWNEQYF
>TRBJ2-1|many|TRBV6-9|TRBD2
TGTGCCAGCAGTTACGGCCTAGCGGTAAGGCAGTTCTTC
CASSYGLAVRQFF
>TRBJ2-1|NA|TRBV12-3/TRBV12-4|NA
TGTGCCAGCAGTTATCGGCTTGGTGAGCAGTTCTTC
CASSYRLGEQFF
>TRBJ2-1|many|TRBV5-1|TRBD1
TGCGCCAGCAGCGCGAGCGATTACAGGGGGCCCTACAATGAGCAGTTCTTC
CASSASDYRGPYNEQFF
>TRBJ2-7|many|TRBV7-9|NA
TGTGCCAGCAGCTTGACCGAGACCTACGAGCAGTACTTC
CASSLTETYEQYF
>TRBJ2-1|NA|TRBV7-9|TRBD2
TGTGCCAGCAGCTCACCTGGCCTAGCGGGATTCCTCGCGGGTTACAATGAGCAGTTCTTC
CASSSPGLAGFLAGYNEQFF
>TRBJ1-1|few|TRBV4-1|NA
TGCGCCAGCAGCCAAGTTTGGCGGGAGGGGAATGAAGCTTTCTTT
CASSQVWREGNEAFF
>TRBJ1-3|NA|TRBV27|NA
TGTGCCAGCAGTAGGGGCTTTTATGGAAACACCATATATTTT
CASSRGFYGNTIYF
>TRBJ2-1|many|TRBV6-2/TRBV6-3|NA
TGTGCCAGCAGTTACTCGGTCCCGGTTCTGAATGAGCAGTTCTTC
CASSYSVPVLNEQFF
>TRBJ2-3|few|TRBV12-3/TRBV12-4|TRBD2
TGTGCCAGCAGTTTGGCTAGCGGGGTATTCGATACGCAGTATTTT
CASSLASGVFDTQYF
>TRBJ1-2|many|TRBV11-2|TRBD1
TGTGCCAGCAGCTCAATTCCGGGACAGGGGATCCGTGGCTACACCTTC
CASSSIPGQGIRGYTF
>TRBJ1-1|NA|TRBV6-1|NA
TGTGCCAGCAGCCCCTGGGGGCCGGGAGCTTTCTTT
CASSPWGPGAFF
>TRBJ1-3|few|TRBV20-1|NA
TGCAGTGCTAGATACGGCAGAAACTCTGGAAACACCATATATTTT
CSARYGRNSGNTIYF
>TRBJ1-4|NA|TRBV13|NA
TGTGCCAGCAGCCTGTACCAGGGGTTTAATGAAAAACTGTTTTTT
CASSLYQGFNEKLFF
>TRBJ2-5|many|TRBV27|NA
TGTGCCGTTATGCAATGGGGCCAAGAGACCCAGTACTTC
CAVMQWGQETQYF
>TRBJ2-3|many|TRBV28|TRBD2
TGTGCCAGCAGCTACCCACCTAGCGGTACTAGCACAGATACGCAGTATTTT
CASSYPPSGTSTDTQYF
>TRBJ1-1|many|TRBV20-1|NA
TGCAGTGCAGATACAGGGTACAACACTGAAGCTTTCTTT
CSADTGYNTEAFF
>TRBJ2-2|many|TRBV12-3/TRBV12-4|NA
TGTGCCAGCAATAAACCGAACACCGGGGAGCTGTTTTTT
CASNKPNTGELFF
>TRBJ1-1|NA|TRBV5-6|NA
TGTGCCAGCAGAAGCTTGCCCGCAGTGAACACTGAAGCTTTCTTT
CASRSLPAVNTEAFF
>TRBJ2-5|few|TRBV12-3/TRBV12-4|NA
TGTGCCAGCGGATGGACCCTGGGGGAGACCCAGTACTTC
CASGWTLGETQYF
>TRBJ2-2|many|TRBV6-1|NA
TGTGCCAGCAGACTAGACAGGGAGGTCACCGGGGAGCTGTTTTTT
CASRLDREVTGELFF
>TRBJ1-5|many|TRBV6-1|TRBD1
TGTGCCAGCAGTGCTTGGACAGGGGGATATCAGCCCCAGCATTTT
CASSAWTGGYQPQHF
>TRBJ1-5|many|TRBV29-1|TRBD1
TGCAGCGTGGGGGACAGCTATCAGCCCCAGCATTTT
CSVGDSYQPQHF
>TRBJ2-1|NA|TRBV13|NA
TGTGCCAGCCATCGGACGCCCAGTATGGTACACAATGAGCAGTTCTTC
CASHRTPSMVHNEQFF
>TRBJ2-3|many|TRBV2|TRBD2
TGTGCCAGCTATCTAGCGGGGGTTGGTGTAGATACGCAGTATTTT
CASYLAGVGVDTQYF